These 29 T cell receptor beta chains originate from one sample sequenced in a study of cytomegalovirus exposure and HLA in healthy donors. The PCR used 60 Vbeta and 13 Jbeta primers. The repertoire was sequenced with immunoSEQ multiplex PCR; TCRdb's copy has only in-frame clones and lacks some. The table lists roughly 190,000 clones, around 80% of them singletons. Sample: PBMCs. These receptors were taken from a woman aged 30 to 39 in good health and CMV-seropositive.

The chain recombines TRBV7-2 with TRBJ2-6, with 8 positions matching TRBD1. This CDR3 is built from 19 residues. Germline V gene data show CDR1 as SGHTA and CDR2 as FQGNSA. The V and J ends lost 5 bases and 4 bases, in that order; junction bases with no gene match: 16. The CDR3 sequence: CASSLRGTGFLGGANVLTF. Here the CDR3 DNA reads TGTGCCAGCAGCCTACGGGGGACAGGCTTCCTCGGGGGGGCCAACGTCCTGACTTTC.

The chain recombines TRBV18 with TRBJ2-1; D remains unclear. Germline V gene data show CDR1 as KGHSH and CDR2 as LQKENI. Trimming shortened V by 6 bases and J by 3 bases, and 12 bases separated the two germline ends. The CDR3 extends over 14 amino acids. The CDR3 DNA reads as TGTGCCAGCTCCCCAGAGCCCCTCTACAATGAGCAGTTCTTC. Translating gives CASSPEPLYNEQFF.

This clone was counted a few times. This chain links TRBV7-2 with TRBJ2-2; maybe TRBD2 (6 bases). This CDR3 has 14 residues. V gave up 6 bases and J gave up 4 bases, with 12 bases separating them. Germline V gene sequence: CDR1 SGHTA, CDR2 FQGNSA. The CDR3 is CASRPDYPTGELFF. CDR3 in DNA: TGTGCCAGCAGGCCGGACTACCCCACCGGGGAGCTGTTTTTT.

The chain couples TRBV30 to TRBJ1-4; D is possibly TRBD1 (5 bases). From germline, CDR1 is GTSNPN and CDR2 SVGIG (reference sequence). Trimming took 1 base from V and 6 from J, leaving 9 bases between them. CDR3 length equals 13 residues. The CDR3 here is CAWSGLGDEKLFF. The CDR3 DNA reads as TGTGCCTGGAGTGGCCTAGGGGATGAAAAACTGTTTTTT.

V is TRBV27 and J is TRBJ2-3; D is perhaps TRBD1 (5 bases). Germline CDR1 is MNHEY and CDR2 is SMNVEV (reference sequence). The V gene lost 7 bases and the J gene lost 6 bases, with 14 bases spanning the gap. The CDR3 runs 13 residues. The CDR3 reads CASTPLQGDTQYF. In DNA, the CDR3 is TGTGCCAGCACCCCCCTCCAGGGTGATACGCAGTATTTT.

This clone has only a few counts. CDR3 residues: CASSLVGQGEKLFF. CDR3 nucleotides: TGTGCCAGCAGCTTAGTTGGACAGGGAGAAAAACTGTTTTTT. The chain combines TRBV7-2 with TRBJ1-4; TRBD1 matches 8 bases. The CDR3 has 14 amino acids. The germline V gene encodes CDR1 SGHTA and CDR2 FQGNSA. Losses at the gene ends were 1 base for V and 8 bases for J; bases not matched to a gene: 3.

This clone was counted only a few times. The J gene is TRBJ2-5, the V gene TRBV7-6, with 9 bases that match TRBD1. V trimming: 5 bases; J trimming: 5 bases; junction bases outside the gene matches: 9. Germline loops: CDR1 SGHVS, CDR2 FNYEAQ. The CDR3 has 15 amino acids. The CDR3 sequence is CASSHGDRAGETQYF. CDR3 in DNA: TGTGCCAGCAGCCATGGGGACAGGGCTGGCGAGACCCAGTACTTC.

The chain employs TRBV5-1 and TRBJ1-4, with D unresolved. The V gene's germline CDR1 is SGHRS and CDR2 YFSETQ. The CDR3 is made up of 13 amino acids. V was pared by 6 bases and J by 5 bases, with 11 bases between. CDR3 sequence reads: CASNLGGNEKLFF. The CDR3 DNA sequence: TGCGCCAGCAACCTTGGAGGGAATGAAAAACTGTTTTTT.

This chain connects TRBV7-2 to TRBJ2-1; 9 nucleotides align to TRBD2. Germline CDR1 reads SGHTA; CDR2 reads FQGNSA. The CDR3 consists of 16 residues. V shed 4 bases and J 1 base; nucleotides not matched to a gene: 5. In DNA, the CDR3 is TGTGCCAGCAGCTCGGGACTAGCAATTTCCTACAATGAGCAGTTCTTC. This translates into CASSSGLAISYNEQFF.

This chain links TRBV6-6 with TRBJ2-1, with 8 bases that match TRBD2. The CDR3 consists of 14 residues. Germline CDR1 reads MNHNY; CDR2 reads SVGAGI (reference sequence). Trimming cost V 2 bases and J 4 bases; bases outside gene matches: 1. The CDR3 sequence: CASSYTSGYNEQFF. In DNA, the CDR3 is TGTGCCAGCAGTTACACTAGCGGTTACAATGAGCAGTTCTTC.

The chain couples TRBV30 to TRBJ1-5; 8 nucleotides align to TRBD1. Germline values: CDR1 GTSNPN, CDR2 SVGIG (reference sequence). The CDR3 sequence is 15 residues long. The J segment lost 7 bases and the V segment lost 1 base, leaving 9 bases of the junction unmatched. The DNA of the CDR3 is TGTGCCTGGAGTGGGCGTACAGGGGGGCGGCAGCCCCAGCATTTT. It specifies CAWSGRTGGRQPQHF.

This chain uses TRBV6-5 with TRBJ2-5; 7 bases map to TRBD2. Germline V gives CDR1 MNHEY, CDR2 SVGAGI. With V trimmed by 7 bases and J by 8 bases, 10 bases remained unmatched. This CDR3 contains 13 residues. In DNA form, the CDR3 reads TGTGCCAGCACCAAGCCGGGAGGAGAAACCCAGTACTTC. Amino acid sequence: CASTKPGGETQYF.

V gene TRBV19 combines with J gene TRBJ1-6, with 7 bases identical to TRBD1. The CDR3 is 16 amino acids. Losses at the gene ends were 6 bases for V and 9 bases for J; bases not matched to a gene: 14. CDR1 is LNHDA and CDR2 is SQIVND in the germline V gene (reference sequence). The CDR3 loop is CASRPTTGFIGSPLHF. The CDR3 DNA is TGTGCCAGTAGGCCTACGACAGGGTTCATTGGTTCACCCCTCCACTTT.

CDR3 coding DNA: TGTGCCAGTAGCAGTGTGCTCTCTGGAAACACCATATATTTT. This translates into CASSSVLSGNTIYF. The genes are TRBV19 and TRBJ1-3; no clear D gene. The germline CDR1 and CDR2 sequences are LNHDA and SQIVND (reference sequence). Deletions cut 6 bases from V and 0 bases from J, with 9 bases between. The CDR3 covers 14 residues.

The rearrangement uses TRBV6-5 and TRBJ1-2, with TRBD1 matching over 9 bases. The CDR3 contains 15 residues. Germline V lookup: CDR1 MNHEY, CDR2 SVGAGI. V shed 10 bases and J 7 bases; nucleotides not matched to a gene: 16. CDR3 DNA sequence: TGTGCCACCGCTGGAGGCGGACAGGGGAGAGGTGGCTACACCTTC. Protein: CATAGGGQGRGGYTF.

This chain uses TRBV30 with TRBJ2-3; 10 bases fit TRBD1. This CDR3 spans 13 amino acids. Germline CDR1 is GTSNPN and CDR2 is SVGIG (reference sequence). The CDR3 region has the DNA TGTGCGAGAACCGGGACAGGGGATTATACGCAGTATTTT. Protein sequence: CARTGTGDYTQYF. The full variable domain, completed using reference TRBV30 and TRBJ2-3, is SQTIHQWPATLVQPVGSPLSLECTVEGTSNPNLYWYRQAAGRGLQLLFYSVGIGQISSEVPQNLSASRPQDRQFILSSKKLLLSDSGFYLCARTGTGDYTQYFGPGTRLTVL.

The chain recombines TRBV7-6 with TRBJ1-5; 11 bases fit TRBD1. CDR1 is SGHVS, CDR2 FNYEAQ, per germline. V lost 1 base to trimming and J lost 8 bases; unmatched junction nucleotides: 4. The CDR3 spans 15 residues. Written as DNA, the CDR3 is TGTGCCAGCAGCTTAGGAGGGACAGGGGGGGAGCCCCAGCATTTT. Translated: CASSLGGTGGEPQHF.

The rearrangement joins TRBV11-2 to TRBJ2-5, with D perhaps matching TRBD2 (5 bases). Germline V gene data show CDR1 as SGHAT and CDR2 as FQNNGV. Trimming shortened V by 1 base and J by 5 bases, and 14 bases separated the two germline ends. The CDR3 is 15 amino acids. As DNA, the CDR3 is TGTGCCAGCAGCTTAGCTTCGGGGTTCGTGGAGACCCAGTACTTC. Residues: CASSLASGFVETQYF.

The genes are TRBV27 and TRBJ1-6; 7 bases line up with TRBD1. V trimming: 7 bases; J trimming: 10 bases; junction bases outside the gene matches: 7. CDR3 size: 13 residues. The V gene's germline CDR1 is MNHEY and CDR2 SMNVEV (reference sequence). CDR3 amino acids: CASTDRVDSPLHF. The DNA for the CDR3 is TGTGCCAGCACCGACAGGGTAGACTCACCCCTCCACTTT.

DNA of the CDR3: TGTGCCAGCAGCTTAATAAGGCGGGCTGAAGCTTTCTTT. Protein: CASSLIRRAEAFF. J is TRBJ1-1 and V is TRBV7-2; D is uncertain. Germline lookup yields CDR1 SGHTA and CDR2 FQGNSA. V was trimmed by 2 bases and J by 6 bases, leaving 10 bases between them. This CDR3 comprises 13 residues.

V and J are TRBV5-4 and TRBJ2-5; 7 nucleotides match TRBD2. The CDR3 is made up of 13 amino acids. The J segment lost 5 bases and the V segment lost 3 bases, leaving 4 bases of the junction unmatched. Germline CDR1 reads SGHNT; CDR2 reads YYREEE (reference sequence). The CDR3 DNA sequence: TGTGCCAGCAGCTCGGGACTAAGGGAGACCCAGTACTTC. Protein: CASSSGLRETQYF.

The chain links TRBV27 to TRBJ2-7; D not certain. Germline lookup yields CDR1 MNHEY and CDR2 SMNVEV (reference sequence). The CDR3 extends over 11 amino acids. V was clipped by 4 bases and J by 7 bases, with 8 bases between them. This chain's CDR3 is CASSSNREQYF. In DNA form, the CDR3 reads TGTGCCAGCAGTTCCAACAGAGAGCAGTACTTC.

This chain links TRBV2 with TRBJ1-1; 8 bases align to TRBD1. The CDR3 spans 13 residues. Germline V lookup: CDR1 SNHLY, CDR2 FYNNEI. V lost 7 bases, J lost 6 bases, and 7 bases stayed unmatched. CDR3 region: CASINDRGAEAFF. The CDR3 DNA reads TGTGCCAGCATCAACGACAGGGGTGCTGAAGCTTTCTTT. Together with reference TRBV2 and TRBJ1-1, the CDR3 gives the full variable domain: EPEVTQTPSHQVTQMGQEVILRCVPISNHLYFYWYRQILGQKVEFLVSFYNNEISEKSEIFDDQFSVERPDGSNFTLKIRSTKLEDSAMYFCASINDRGAEAFFGQGTRLTVV.

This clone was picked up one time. The CDR3 DNA follows: TGTGCCAGCAGAGTCAACAGGGTTTCCTACAATGAGCAGTTCTTC. Translated: CASRVNRVSYNEQFF. This chain links TRBV6-5 with TRBJ2-1, with D tentatively TRBD1 (6 bases). V lost 6 bases to trimming and J lost 1 base, with 13 bases between them. The CDR3 covers 15 residues. Germline V gives CDR1 MNHEY, CDR2 SVGAGI.

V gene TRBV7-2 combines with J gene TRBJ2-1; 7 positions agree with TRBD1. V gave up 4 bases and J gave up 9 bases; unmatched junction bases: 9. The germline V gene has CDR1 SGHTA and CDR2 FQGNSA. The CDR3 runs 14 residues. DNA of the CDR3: TGTGCCAGCAGCTCACCTACTCACAGGGGTGAGCAGTTCTTC. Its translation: CASSSPTHRGEQFF.

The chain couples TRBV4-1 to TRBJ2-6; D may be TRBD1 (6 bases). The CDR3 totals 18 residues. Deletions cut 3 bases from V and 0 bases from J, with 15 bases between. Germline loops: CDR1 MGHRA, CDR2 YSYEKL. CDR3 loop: CASSHTGRGPSGANVLTF. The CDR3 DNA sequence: TGCGCCAGCAGCCATACTGGCAGGGGCCCCTCTGGGGCCAACGTCCTGACTTTC.

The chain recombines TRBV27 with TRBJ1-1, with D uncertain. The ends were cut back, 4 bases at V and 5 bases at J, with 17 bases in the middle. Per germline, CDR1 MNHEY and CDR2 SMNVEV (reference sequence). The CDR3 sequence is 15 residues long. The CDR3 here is CASSSLPPGGTEAFF. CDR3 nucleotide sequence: TGTGCCAGCAGTTCCCTCCCACCGGGTGGGACTGAAGCTTTCTTT.

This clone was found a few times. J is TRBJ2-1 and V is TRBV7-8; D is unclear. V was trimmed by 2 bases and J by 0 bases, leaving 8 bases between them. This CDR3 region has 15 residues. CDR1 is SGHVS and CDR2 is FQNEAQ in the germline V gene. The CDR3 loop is CASSLSMSSYNEQFF. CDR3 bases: TGTGCCAGCAGCTTATCGATGAGCTCCTACAATGAGCAGTTCTTC.

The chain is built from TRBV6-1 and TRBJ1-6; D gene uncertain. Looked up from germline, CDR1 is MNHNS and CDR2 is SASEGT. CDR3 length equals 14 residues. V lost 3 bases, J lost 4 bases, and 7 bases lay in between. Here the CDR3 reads CASSDPSYNSPLHF. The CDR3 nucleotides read TGTGCCAGCAGTGATCCCTCTTATAATTCACCCCTCCACTTT.